This TCR beta chain originates from a study of OX40 agonist ivuxolimab in advanced cancers. General observations from the study: On average, CD8+ T cells had more expanded clones than CD4+. Circulating CD4+ and CD8+ T cells showed clonal expansion by week 6 at 0.1 to 3.0 mg/kg.

The CDR3 is made up of 14 amino acids. Deletions cut 5 bases from V and 5 bases from J, with 16 bases between. Germline lookup yields CDR1 MRHNA and CDR2 SNTAGT. Generated by immunoSEQ multiplex PCR, the TCRdb table keeps only in-frame clones and is missing some. Of 71,000 or so clones listed, about three quarters are singletons. This clone was found a few times. What it binds is not known. In the same sample, other DNA sequences code for this CDR3. The sequence was obtained from an adult with an advanced solid tumor such as melanoma, head and neck, liver or kidney cancer. The sequencing here drew on CD4+ or CD8+ T cells sorted from blood, taken in a trial of the OX40 agonist ivuxolimab. This chain joins TRBV6-4 and TRBJ2-7; D perhaps matches TRBD2 (6 bases). In DNA, the CDR3 is TGTGCCAGCAGTCTGGGGGGACCCGGCGACGAGCAGTACTTC. It is translated as CASSLGGPGDEQYF.